What follows describes a single T cell receptor beta chain. Germline V gene data show CDR1 as LGHNA and CDR2 as YSLEER. Trimming stripped 0 bases from V and 7 bases from J, with 15 bases between. The CDR3 has 16 amino acids. Whereas donors were nominally healthy upon sampling, unrecorded immune exposures were probable. The data stem from a study of cytomegalovirus exposure and HLA in healthy donors. The PCR was carried out with 60 Vbeta primers and 13 Jbeta primers. The method was immunoSEQ multiplex PCR; TCRdb's version includes in-frame clones alone and lacks a portion of them. The sample gives about 60,000 clones, around 84% of which show up once; 6% is in the top ten.

J is TRBJ1-4 and V is TRBV4-3, with D maybe TRBD1 (5 bases). The sequencing input was PBMCs. This receptor was taken from a male donor in good health and CMV-seronegative. CDR3 loop: CASSQDWGGVVEKLFF. The CDR3 DNA is TGCGCCAGCAGCCAAGATTGGGGGGGGGTGGTTGAAAAACTGTTTTTT.